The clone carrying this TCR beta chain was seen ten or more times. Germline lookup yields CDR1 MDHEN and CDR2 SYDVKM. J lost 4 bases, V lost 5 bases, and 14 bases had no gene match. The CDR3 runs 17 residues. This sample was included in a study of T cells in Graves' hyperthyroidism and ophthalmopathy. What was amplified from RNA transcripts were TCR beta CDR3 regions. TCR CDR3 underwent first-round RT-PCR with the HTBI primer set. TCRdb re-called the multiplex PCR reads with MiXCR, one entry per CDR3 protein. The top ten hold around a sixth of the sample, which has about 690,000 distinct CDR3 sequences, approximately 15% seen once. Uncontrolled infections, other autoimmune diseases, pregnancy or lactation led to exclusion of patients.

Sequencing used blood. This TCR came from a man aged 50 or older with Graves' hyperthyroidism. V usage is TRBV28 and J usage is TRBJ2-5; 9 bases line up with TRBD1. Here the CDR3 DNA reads TGTGCCAGCAGTCCTTGGCGGGGACAGGGTAGGGGAGAGACCCAGTACTTC. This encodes CASSPWRGQGRGETQYF.